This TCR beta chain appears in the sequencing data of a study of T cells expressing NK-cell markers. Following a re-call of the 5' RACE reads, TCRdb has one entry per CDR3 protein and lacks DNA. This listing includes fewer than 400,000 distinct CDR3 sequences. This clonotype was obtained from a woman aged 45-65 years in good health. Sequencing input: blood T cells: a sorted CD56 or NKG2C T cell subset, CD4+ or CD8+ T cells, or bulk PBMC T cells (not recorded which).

The CDR3 reads CATAITSVGAGEQFF. V gene TRBV5-1 combines with J gene TRBJ2-1; TCRdb picks TRBD2, but there is no DNA to check that call. CDR3 length: 15 residues. Germline-derived CDR1 and CDR2 are SGHRS and YFSETQ.